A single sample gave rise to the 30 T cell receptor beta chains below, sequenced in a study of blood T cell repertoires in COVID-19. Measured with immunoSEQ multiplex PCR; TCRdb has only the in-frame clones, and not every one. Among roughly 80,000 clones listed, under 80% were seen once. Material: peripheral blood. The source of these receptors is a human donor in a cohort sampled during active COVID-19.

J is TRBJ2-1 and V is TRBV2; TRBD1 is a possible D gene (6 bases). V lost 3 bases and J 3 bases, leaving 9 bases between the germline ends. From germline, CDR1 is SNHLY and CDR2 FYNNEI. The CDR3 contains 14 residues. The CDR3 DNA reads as TGTGCCAGCAGTGAGACAGGTTACTACAATGAGCAGTTCTTC. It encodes CASSETGYYNEQFF.

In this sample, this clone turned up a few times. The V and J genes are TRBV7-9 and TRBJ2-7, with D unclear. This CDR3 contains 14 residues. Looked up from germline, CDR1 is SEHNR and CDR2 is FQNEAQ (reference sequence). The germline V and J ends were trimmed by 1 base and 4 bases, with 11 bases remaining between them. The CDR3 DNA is TGTGCCAGCAGCTTAGGAGATAGTCTGTACGAGCAGTACGTC. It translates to CASSLGDSLYEQYV.

CDR3 residues: CASSATGAAYYGYTF. The CDR3 DNA reads TGTGCCAGCAGCGCAACAGGGGCCGCGTACTATGGCTACACCTTC. This chain joins TRBV9 and TRBJ1-2, with 7 bases identical to TRBD1. The CDR3 loop spans 15 amino acids. V dropped 3 bases and J dropped 3; count of bases not matched to a gene: 8. Germline V gene lookup returns CDR1 SGDLS and CDR2 YYNGEE. Together with reference TRBV9 and TRBJ1-2, the CDR3 gives the full variable domain: DSGVTQTPKHLITATGQRVTLRCSPRSGDLSVYWYQQSLDQGLQFLIQYYNGEERAKGNILERFSAQQFPDLHSELNLSSLELGDSALYFCASSATGAAYYGYTFGSGTRLTVV.

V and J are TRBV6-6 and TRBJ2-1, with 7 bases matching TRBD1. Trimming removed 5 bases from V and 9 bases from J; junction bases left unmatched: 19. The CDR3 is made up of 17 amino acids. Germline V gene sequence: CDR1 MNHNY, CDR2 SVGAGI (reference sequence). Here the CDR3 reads CASSPQGKGLRGTEQFF. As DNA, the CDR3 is TGTGCCAGCAGTCCACAGGGGAAAGGGCTCCGCGGCACTGAGCAGTTCTTC.

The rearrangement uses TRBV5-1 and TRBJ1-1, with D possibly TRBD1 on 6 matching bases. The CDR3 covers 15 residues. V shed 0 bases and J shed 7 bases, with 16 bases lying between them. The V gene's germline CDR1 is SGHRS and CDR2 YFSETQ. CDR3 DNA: TGCGCCAGCAGCTTGGGGACAGACCCCAGACTTGAAGCTTTCTTT. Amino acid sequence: CASSLGTDPRLEAFF.

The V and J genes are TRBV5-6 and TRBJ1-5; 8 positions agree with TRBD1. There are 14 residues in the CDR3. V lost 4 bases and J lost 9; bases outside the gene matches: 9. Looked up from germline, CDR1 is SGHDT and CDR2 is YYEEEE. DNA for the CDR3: TGTGCCAGCAGCCAGGGACAGGAGGGGGGGCCCCAGCATTTT. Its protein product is CASSQGQEGGPQHF.

This chain's CDR3 is CASEVAANTGELFF. CDR3 nucleotides: TGCGCCAGCGAAGTAGCAGCGAACACCGGGGAGCTGTTTTTT. The chain is built from TRBV5-1 and TRBJ2-2; no clear D. Germline CDR1 and CDR2: SGHRS and YFSETQ. CDR3 length: 14 residues. The V end was cut by 7 bases, the J end by 0 bases, with 10 bases between.

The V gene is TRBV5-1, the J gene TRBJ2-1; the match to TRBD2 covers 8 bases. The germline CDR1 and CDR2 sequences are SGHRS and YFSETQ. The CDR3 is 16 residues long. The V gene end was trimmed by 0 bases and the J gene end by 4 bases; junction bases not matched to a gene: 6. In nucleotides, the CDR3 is TGCGCCAGCAGCTTGGGGGTCGGACTAGCTTACAATGAGCAGTTCTTC. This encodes CASSLGVGLAYNEQFF.

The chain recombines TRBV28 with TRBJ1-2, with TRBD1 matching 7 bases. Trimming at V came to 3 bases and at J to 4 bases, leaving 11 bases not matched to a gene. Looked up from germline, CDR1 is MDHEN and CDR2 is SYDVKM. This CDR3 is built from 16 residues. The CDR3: CASSLPRQGPLYGYTF. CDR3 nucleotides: TGTGCCAGCAGTTTGCCGCGACAGGGCCCACTCTATGGCTACACCTTC.

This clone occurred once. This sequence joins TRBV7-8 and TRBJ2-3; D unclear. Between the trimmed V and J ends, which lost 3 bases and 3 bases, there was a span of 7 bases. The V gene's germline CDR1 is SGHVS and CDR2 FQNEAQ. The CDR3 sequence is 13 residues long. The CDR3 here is CASSFGKTDTQYF. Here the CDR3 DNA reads TGTGCCAGCAGCTTTGGCAAAACAGATACGCAGTATTTT.

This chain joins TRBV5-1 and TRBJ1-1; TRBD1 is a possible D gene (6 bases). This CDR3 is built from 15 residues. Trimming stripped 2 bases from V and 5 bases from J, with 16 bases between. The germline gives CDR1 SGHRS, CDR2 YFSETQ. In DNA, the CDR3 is TGCGCCAGCAGCTTTAGGTCGGGCAGGGGAACTGAAGCTTTCTTT. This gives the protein CASSFRSGRGTEAFF.

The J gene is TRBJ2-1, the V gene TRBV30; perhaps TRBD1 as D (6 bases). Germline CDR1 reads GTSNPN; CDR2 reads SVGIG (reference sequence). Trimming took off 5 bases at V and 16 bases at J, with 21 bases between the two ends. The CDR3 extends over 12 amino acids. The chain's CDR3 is CAWEGQPGQGFF. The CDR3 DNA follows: TGTGCCTGGGAGGGACAACCGGGACAAGGATTCTTC.

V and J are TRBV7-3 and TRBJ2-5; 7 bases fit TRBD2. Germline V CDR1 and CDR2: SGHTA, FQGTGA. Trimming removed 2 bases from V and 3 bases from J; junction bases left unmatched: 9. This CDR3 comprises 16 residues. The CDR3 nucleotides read TGTGCCAGCAGCTTACTAGGCGGGGGTTCTAAAGAGACCCAGTACTTC. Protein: CASSLLGGGSKETQYF.

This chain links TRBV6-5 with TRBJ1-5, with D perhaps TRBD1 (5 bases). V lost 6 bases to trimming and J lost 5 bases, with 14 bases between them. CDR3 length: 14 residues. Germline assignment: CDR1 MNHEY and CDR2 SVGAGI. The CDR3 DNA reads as TGTGCCAGCAGCGCAGGGCCTGGGCATCAGCCCCAGCATTTT. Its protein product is CASSAGPGHQPQHF.

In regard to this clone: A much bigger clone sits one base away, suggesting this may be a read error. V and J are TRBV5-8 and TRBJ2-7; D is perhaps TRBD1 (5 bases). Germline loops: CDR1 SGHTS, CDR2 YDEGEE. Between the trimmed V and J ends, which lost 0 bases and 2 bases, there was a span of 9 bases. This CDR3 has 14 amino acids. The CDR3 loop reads CASSLEDKAYEQYF. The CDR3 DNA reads TGTGCCAGCAGCTTGGAGGACAAGGCCTACGAGCAGTACTTC.

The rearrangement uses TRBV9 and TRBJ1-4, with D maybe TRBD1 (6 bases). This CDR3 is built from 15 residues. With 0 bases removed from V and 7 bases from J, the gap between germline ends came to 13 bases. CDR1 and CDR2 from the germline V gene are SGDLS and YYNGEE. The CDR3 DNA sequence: TGTGCCAGCAGCGTAGCTGAGACAGGTTTTGAAAAACTGTTTTTT. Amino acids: CASSVAETGFEKLFF.

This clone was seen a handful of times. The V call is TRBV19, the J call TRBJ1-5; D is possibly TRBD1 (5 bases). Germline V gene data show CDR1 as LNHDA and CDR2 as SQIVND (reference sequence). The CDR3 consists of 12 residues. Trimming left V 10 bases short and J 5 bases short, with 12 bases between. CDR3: CATRQGDQPQHF. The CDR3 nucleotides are TGTGCCACCCGACAAGGGGATCAGCCCCAGCATTTT.

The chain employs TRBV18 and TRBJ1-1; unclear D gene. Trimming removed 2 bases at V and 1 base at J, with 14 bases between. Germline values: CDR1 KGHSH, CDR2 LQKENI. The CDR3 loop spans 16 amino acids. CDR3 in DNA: TGTGCCAGCTCACCAGGCATTTCGACGGGGAACACTGAAGCTTTCTTT. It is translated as CASSPGISTGNTEAFF.

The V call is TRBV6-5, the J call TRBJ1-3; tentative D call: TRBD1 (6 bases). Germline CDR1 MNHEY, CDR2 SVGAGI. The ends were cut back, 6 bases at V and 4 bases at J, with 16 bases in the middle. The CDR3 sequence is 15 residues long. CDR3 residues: CASSKGTLTGNTIYF. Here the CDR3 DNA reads TGTGCCAGCAGCAAGGGGACATTAACGGGAAACACCATATATTTT.

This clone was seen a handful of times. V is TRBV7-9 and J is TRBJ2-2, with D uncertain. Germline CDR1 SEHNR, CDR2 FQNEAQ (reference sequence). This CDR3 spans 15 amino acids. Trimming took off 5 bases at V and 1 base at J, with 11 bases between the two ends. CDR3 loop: CASSEQNRNTGELFF. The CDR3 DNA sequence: TGTGCCAGCAGCGAACAGAATCGGAACACCGGGGAGCTGTTTTTT.

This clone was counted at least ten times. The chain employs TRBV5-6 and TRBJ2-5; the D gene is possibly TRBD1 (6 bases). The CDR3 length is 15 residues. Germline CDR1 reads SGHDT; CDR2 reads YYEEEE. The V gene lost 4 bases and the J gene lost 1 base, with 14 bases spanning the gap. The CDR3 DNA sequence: TGTGCCAGCAGCCAGAGGGACACAGGCCAAGAGACCCAGTACTTC. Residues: CASSQRDTGQETQYF.

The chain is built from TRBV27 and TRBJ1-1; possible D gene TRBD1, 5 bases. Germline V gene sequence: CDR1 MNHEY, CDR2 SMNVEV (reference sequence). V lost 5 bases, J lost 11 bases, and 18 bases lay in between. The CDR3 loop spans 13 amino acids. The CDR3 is CASSPGDSLGAFF. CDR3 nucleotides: TGTGCCAGCAGTCCAGGAGACAGTTTAGGGGCTTTCTTT.

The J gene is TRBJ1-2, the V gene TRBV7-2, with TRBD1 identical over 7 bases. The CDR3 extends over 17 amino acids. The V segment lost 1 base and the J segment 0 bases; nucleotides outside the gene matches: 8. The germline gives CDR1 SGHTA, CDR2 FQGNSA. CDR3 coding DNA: TGTGCCAGCAGCTTAGGGAGGGGGCGGGCAGCTAACTATGGCTACACCTTC. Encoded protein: CASSLGRGRAANYGYTF.

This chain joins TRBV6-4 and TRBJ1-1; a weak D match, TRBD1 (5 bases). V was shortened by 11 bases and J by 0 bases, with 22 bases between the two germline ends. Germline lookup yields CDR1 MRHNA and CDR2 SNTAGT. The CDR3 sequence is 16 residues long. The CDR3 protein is CAGGGSLSAVNTEAFF. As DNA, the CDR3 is TGTGCCGGGGGGGGGTCTCTCTCAGCGGTGAACACTGAAGCTTTCTTT.

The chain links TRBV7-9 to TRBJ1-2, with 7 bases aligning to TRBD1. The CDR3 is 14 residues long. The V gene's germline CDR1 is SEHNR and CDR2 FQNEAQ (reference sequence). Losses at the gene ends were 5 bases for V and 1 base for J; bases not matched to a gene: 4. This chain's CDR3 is CASSTGTVNYGYTF. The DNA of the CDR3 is TGTGCCAGCAGCACCGGGACAGTTAACTATGGCTACACCTTC.

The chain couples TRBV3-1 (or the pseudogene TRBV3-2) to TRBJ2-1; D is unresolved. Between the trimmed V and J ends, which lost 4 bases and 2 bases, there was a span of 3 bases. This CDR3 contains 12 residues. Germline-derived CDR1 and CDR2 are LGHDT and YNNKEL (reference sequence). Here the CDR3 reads CASSPAYNEQFF. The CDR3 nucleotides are TGTGCCAGCAGCCCCGCCTACAATGAGCAGTTCTTC.

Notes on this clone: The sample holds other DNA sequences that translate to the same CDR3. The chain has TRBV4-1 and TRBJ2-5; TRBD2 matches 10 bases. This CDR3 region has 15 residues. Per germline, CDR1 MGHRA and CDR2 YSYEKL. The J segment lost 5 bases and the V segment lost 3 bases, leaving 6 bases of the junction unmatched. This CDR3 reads CASSQVAGGLETQYF. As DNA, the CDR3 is TGCGCCAGCAGCCAGGTAGCGGGGGGACTCGAGACCCAGTACTTC.

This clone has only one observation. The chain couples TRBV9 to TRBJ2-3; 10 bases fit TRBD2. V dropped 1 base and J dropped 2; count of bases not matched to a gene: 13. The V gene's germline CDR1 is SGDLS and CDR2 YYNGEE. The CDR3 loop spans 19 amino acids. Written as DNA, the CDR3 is TGTGCCAGCAGCGTAAGCAAGCGAGGACTAGCGGACAACACAGATACGCAGTATTTT. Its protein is CASSVSKRGLADNTDTQYF.

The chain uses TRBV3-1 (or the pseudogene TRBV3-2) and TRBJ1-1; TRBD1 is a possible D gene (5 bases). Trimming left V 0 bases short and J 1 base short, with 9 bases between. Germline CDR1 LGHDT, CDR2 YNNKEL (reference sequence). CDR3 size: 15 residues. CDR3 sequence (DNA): TGTGCCAGCAGCCAAGAGGGGCGAGGGAACACTGAAGCTTTCTTT. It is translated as CASSQEGRGNTEAFF.

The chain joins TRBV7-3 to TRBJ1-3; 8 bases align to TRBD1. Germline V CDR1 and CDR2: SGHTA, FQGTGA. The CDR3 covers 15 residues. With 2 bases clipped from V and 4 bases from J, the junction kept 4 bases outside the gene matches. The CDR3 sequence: CASSLSGGFGNTIYF. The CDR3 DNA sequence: TGTGCCAGCAGCTTATCAGGGGGCTTCGGAAACACCATATATTTT.